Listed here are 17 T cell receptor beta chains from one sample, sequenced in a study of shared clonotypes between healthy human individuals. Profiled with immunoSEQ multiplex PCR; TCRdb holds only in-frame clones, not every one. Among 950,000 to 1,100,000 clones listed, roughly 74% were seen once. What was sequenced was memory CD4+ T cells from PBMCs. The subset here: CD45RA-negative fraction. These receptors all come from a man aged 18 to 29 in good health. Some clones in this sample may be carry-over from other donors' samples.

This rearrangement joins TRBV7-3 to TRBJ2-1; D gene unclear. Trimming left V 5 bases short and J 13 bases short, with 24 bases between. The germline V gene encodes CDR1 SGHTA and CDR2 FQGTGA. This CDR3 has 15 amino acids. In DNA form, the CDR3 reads TGTGCCAGCAGCCCTGCCCCGAGCAGCCTAAGCCCTCAGTTCTTC. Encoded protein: CASSPAPSSLSPQFF.

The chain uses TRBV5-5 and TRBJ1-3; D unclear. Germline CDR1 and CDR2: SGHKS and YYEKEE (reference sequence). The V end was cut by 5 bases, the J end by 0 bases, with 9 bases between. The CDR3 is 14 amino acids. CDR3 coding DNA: TGTGCCAGCAGACCGAGGGACTCTGGAAACACCATATATTTT. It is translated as CASRPRDSGNTIYF. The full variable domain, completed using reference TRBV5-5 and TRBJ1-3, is DAGVTQSPTHLIKTRGQQVTLRCSPISGHKSVSWYQQVLGQGPQFIFQYYEKEERGRGNFPDRFSARQFPNYSSELNVNALLLGDSALYLCASRPRDSGNTIYFGEGSWLTVV.

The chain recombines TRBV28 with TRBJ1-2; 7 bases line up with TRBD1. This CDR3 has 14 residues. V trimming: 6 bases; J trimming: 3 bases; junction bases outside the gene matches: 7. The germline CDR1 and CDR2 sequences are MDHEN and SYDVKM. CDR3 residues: CASRQGGADYGYTF. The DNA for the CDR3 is TGTGCCAGCAGGCAAGGGGGCGCCGACTATGGCTACACCTTC.

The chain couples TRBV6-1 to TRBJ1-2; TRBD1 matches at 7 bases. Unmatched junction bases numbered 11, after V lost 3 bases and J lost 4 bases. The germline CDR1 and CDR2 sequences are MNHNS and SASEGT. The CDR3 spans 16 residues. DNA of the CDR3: TGTGCCAGCAGTGATCTCATGAGGGGGCGCGGCTATGGCTACACCTTC. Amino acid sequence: CASSDLMRGRGYGYTF.

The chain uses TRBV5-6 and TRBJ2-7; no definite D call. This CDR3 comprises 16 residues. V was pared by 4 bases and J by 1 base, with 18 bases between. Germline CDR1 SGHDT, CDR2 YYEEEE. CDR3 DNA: TGTGCCAGCAGCCGAACCCCCCTGACTCGGTCCTACGAGCAGTACTTC. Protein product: CASSRTPLTRSYEQYF.

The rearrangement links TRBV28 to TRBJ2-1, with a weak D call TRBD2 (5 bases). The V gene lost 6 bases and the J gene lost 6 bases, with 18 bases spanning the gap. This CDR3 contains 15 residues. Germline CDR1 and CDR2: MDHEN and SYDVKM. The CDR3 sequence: CASSPMWRRSNEQFF. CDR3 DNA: TGTGCCAGCAGCCCGATGTGGCGGAGGAGCAATGAGCAGTTCTTC. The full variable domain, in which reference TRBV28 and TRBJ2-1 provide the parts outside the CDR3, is DVKVTQSSRYLVKRTGEKVFLECVQDMDHENMFWYRQDPGLGLRLIYFSYDVKMKEKGDIPEGYSVSREKKERFSLILESASTNQTSMYLCASSPMWRRSNEQFFGPGTRLTVL.

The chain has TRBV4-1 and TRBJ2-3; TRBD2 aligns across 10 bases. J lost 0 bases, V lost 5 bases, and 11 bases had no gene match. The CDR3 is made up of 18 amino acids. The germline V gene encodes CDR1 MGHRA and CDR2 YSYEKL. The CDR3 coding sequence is TGCGCCAGCAGCACACGGGCTAGCGGGAGTCCTAGCACAGATACGCAGTATTTT. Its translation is CASSTRASGSPSTDTQYF.

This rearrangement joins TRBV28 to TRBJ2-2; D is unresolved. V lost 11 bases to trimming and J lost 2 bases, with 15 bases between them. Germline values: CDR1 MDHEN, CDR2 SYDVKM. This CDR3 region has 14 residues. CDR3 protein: CALRPAPNTGELFF. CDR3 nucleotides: TGTGCCCTTCGGCCGGCCCCAAACACCGGGGAGCTGTTTTTT.

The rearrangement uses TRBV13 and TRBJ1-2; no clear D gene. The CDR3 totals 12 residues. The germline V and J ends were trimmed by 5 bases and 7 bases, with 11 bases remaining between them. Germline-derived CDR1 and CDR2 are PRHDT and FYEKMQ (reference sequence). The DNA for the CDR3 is TGTGCCAGCAGCAGGCGACATACTGGCTACACCTTC. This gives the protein CASSRRHTGYTF.

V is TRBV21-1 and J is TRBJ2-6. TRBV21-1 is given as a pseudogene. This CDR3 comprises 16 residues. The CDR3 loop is CASGRPRKDGANVLTF. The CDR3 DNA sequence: TGTGCCAGCGGCCGTCCCCGGAAGGACGGGGCCAACGTCCTGACTTTC.

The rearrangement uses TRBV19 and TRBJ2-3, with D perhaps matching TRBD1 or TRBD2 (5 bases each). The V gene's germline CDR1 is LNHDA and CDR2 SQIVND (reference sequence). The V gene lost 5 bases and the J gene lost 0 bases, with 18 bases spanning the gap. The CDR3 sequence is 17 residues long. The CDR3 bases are TGTGCCAGTAGTGGCTTCGGGACGACAGATAGCACAGATACGCAGTATTTT. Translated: CASSGFGTTDSTDTQYF.

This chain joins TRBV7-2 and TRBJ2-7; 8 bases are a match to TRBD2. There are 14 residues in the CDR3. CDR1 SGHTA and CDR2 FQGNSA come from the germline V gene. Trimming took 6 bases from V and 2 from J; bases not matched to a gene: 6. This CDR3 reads CASRISGKTYEQYF. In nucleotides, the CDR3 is TGTGCCAGCAGGATTAGCGGGAAGACCTACGAGCAGTACTTC.

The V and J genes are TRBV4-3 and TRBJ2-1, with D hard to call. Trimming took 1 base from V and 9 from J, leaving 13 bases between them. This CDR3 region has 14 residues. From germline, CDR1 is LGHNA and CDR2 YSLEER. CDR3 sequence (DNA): TGCGCCAGCAGCCAAGCCCGGACCTGGGGTGAGCAGTTCTTC. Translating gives CASSQARTWGEQFF.

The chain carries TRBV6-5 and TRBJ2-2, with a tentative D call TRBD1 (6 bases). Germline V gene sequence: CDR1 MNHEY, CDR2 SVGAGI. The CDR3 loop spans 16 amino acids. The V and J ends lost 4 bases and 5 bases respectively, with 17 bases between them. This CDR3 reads CASSWGRAGVTGELFF. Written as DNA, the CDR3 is TGTGCCAGCAGTTGGGGGCGGGCAGGGGTTACCGGGGAGCTGTTTTTT.

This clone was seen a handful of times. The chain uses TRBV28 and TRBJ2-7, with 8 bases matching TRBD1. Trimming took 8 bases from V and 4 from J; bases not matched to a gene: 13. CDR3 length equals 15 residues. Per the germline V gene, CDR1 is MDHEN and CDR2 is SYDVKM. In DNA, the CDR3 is TGTGCCAGCCACACCTCAGGGGGCTCATGGTACGAGCAGTACTTC. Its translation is CASHTSGGSWYEQYF.

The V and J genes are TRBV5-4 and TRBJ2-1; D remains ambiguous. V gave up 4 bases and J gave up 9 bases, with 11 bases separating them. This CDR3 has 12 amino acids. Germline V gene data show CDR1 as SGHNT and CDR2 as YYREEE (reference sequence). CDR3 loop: CASSPRGSEQFF. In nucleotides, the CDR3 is TGTGCCAGCAGCCCTAGAGGTAGTGAGCAGTTCTTC.

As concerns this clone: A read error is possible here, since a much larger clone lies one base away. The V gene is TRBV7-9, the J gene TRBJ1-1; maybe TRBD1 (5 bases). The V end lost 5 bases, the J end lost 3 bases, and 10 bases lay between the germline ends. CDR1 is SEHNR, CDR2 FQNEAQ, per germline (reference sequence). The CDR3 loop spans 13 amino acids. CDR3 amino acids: CASSPGTDTEAFF. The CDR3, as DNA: TGTGCCAGCAGCCCAGGGACGGACACTGAAGCTTTCTTT.